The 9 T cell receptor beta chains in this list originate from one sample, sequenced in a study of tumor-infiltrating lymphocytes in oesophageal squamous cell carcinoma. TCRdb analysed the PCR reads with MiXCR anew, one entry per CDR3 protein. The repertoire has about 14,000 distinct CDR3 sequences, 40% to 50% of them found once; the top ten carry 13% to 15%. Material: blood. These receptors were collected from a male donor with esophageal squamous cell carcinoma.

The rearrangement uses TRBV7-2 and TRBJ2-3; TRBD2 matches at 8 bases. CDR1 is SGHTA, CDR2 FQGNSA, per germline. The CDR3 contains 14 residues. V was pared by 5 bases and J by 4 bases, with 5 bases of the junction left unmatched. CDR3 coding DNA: TGTGCCAGCAGCCCCGGACTAGCAGCAGATACGCAGTATTTT. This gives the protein CASSPGLAADTQYF.

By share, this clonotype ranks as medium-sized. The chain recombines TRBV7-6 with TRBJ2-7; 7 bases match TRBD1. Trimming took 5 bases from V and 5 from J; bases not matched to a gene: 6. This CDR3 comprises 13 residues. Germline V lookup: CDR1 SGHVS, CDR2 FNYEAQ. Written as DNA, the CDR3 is TGTGCCAGCAGCCAAGGGGACAGAAACGAGCAGTACTTC. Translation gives CASSQGDRNEQYF.

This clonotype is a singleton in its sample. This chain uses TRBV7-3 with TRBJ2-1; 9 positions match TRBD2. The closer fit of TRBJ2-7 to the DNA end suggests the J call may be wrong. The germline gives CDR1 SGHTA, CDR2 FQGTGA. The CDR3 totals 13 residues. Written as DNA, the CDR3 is TGTGCCAGCTCCCCCTTAGCGGGAGCGTCGCAGTACTTC. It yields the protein CASSPLAGASQYF.

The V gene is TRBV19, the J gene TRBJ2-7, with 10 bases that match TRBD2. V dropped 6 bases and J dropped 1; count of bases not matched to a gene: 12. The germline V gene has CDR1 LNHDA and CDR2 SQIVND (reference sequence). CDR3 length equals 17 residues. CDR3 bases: TGTGCCAGTAGCCCCCTGACTAGCGGGTATGGGTCCTACGAGCAGTACTTC. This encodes CASSPLTSGYGSYEQYF.

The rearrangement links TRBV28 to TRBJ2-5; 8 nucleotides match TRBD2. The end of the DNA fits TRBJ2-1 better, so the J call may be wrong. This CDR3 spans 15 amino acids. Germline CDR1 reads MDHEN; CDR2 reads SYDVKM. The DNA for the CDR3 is TGTGCCAGCAGAGTGTTAGCGGGATTCTACAATGAGCAGTTCTTC. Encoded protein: CASRVLAGFYNEQFF.

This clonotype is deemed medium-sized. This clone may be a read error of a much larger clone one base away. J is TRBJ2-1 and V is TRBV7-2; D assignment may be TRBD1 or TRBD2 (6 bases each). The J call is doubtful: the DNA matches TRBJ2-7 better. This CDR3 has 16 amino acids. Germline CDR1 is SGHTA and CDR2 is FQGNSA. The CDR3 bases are TGTGCCAGCAGCTTAAACGCGGGGACATCCTACAATGAGCAGTACTTC. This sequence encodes CASSLNAGTSYNEQYF.

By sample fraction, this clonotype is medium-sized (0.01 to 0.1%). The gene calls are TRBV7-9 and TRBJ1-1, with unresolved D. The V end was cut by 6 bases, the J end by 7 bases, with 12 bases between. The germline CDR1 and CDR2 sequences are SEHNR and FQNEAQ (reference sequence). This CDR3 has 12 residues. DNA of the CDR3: TGTGCCAGCAGTAGAGGGTCCAGTGAAGCTTTCTTT. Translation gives CASSRGSSEAFF.

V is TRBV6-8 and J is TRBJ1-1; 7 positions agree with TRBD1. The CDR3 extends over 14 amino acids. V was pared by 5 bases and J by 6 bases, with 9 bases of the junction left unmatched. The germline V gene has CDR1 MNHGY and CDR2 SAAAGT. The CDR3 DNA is TGTGCCAGCAGTGACGACAGGGTGATGCCTGAAGCTTTCTTT. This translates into CASSDDRVMPEAFF.

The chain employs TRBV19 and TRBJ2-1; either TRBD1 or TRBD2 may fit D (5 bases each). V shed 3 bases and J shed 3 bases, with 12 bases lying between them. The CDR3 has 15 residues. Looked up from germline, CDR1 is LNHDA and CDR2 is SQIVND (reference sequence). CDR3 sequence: CASSIRDGGYNEQFF. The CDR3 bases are TGTGCCAGTAGTATTAGGGACGGAGGCTACAATGAGCAGTTCTTC.